This is a list of T cell receptor beta chains from one sample in a study of T cells in Graves' hyperthyroidism and ophthalmopathy. MiXCR, run by TCRdb on the multiplex PCR reads, gives a single entry per CDR3 protein. The sample contains approximately 330,000 distinct CDR3 sequences, roughly an eighth of which appear only once. Specimen: blood. The receptors here all came from a woman between 40 and 55 years old with Graves' ophthalmopathy. CDR3s leave out the opening cysteine and the closing phenylalanine or tryptophan. Each record gives: CDR3 protein, J gene, V gene.

ASSLTGQVRETQY,TRBJ2-5,TRBV5-1
ASSSSYSGANVLT,TRBJ2-6,TRBV13
ATSGSGGAQETQY,TRBJ2-5,TRBV15
ASSPREEETQY,TRBJ2-5,TRBV18
ASSRGKETQY,TRBJ2-5,TRBV6-1
SARDRSSGNYNEQF,TRBJ2-1,TRBV20-1
ATSVEGEGSYGYT,TRBJ1-2,TRBV15
ASSPLVRGRNEQF,TRBJ2-1,TRBV12-3/TRBV12-4
ASSPLTGAEAF,TRBJ1-1,TRBV19
ASSLRDRGLQETQY,TRBJ2-5,TRBV2
ASSLGQGASEKLF,TRBJ1-4,TRBV5-1
ASSSHRDRETLEQY,TRBJ2-7,TRBV7-9
SASGNFDADTQY,TRBJ2-3,TRBV20-1
SARLKRTYEQY,TRBJ2-7,TRBV20-1
ASTLKAQLAKNIQY,TRBJ2-4,TRBV6-1
ASSPFQGRGGNTIY,TRBJ1-3,TRBV7-6
ASSRRTTGLNTEAF,TRBJ1-1,TRBV19
ASRLRELSYEQY,TRBJ2-7,TRBV28
ASSITGNNSPLH,TRBJ1-6,TRBV7-9
ASSIGVGLSYGYT,TRBJ1-2,TRBV19
ASNKGVSNQPQH,TRBJ1-5,TRBV9
ASSEVSQGRVETQY,TRBJ2-5,TRBV2
ASSQAGGAGTDTQY,TRBJ2-3,TRBV11-2
ASRGHPYEQY,TRBJ2-7,TRBV19
SANRPQGVADTQY,TRBJ2-3,TRBV20-1
AWSPVGGGHEQY,TRBJ2-7,TRBV30
ASRPRVSNQPQH,TRBJ1-5,TRBV7-9
ASSQTSSHEQF,TRBJ2-1,TRBV19
ASSSQDGRYNSPLH,TRBJ1-6,TRBV27
ASSESVGVEQF,TRBJ2-1,TRBV10-1
AWGCDTEAF,TRBJ1-1,TRBV30
ATSGGNYEQY,TRBJ2-7,TRBV15
SAPSRGGSSYNEQF,TRBJ2-1,TRBV20-1
ASKTRRYNEQF,TRBJ2-1,TRBV2
SAAGHRANTGELF,TRBJ2-2,TRBV20-1
ASSGPGYGYT,TRBJ1-2,TRBV12-3/TRBV12-4
SARELLGTGGFNEQF,TRBJ2-1,TRBV20-1
ASRKKGAPFTDTQY,TRBJ2-3,TRBV2
ASSYRTRSSYNEQF,TRBJ2-1,TRBV28
ASSLIGAGRLNYGYT,TRBJ1-2,TRBV12-3/TRBV12-4
ASSQDKVDSSTDTQY,TRBJ2-3,TRBV3-1
ASSGLAGGKYNEQF,TRBJ2-1,TRBV28
ASSGQIPPNTGELF,TRBJ2-2,TRBV6-1
ASSNPPGNTIY,TRBJ1-3,TRBV6-1
ASSSSGVGEGF,TRBJ2-1,TRBV2
ASSKGRAYEQY,TRBJ2-7,TRBV28
ASSPGLTGWGNEQF,TRBJ2-1,TRBV7-8
SAREADRGNSPLH,TRBJ1-6,TRBV20-1
ASRLQWLQETQY,TRBJ2-5,TRBV11-2
ASTTGWGRGIDQPQH,TRBJ1-5,TRBV28
ASSPRLAGSPDTQY,TRBJ2-3,TRBV7-9
ASSQGLNNEQF,TRBJ2-1,TRBV18
ASRRTGGAVSPLH,TRBJ1-6,TRBV12-3/TRBV12-4
ASSWTGEAYEQY,TRBJ2-7,TRBV7-9
ASSLLRGYTEAF,TRBJ1-1,TRBV28